This T cell receptor (beta chain) is drawn from a study of radiation and T cells in renal cell carcinoma. Assay used: immunoSEQ multiplex PCR; TCRdb lists only in-frame clones, some missing. The profile shows over 90,000 clones, 84% of them singletons. V shed 5 bases, J shed 4 bases, and the junction held 11 bases outside the gene matches. The germline V gene has CDR1 SEHNR and CDR2 FQNEAQ (reference sequence). The CDR3 runs 16 residues. The time point here: blood 4 weeks post-SBRT, at nephrectomy. The sample's treatment: 15 Gy SBRT to primary tumor, nephrectomy 4 weeks later. Nephrectomy followed 15 Gy stereotactic body radiation by 4 weeks. Clear cell pathology was present in this patient's renal cell carcinoma. General study findings and limits: No pretreatment tumor biopsies were available for baseline clonotypes. Top tumor clonotypes rose in blood 2 weeks post-radiation, then contracted.

This clone was seen a single time. Its antigen is unidentified. V gene TRBV7-9 combines with J gene TRBJ2-7; 10 bases align to TRBD2. This receptor was taken from a man in his sixties with renal cell carcinoma. Here the sequenced sample was blood, taken from a patient whose treatment included radiotherapy and nephrectomy. As DNA, the CDR3 is TGTGCCAGCAGCCCGCCCCCGCTAGCGGGAGAATACGAGCAGTACTTC. Protein product: CASSPPPLAGEYEQYF.